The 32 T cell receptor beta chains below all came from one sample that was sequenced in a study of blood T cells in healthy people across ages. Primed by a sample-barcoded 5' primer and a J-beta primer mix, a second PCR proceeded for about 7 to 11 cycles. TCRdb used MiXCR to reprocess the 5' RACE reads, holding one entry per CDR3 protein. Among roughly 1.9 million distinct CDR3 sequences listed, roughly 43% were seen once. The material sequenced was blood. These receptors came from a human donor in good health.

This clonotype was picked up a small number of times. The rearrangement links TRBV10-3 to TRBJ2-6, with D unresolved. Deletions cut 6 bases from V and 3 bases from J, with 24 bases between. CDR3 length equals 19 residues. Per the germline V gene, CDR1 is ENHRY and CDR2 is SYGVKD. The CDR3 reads CAIRDPTGSISSGANVLTF. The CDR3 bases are TGTGCCATCAGGGACCCCACGGGTTCCATTTCGAGTGGGGCCAACGTCCTGACTTTC.

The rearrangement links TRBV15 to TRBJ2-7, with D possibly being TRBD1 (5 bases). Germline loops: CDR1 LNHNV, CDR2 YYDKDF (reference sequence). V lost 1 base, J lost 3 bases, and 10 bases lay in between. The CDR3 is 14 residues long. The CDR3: CATSRVGASYEQYF. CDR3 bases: TGTGCCACCAGCAGAGTAGGGGCGAGCTACGAGCAGTACTTC.

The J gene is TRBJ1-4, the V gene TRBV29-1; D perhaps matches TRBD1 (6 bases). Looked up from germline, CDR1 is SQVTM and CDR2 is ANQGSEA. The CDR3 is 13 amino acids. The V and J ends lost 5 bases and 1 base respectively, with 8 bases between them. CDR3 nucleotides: TGCAGCGTTCGGACAGTAACTAATGAAAAACTGTTTTTT. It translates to CSVRTVTNEKLFF. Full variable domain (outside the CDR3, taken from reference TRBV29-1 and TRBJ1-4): SAVISQKPSRDICQRGTSLTIQCQVDSQVTMMFWYRQQPGQSLTLIATANQGSEATYESGFVIDKFPISRPNLTFSTLTVSNMSPEDSSIYLCSVRTVTNEKLFFGSGTQLSVL.

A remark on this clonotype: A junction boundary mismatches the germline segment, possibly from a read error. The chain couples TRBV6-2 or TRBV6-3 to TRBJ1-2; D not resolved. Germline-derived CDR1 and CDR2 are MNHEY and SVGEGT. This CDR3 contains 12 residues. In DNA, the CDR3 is TGTGCCAGCAACGAGGCTCCCTATGGCAACACCTTC. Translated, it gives CASNEAPYGNTF.

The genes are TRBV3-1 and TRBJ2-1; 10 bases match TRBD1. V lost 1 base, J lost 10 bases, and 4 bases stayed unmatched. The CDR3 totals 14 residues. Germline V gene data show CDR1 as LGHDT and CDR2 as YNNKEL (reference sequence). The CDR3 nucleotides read TGTGCCAGCAGCCAAGGGGACAGGGGAGGGGAGCAGTTCTTC. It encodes CASSQGDRGGEQFF.

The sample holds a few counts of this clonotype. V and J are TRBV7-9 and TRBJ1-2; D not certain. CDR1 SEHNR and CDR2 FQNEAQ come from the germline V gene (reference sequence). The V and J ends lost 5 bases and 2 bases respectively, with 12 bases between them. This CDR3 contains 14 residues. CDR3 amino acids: CASSPGERNYGYTF. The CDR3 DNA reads TGTGCCAGCAGCCCCGGGGAGAGGAACTATGGCTACACCTTC.

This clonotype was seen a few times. The CDR3 loop reads CASSLSQTTGTEAFF. In DNA form, the CDR3 reads TGTGCCAGCAGCTTAAGTCAGACGACAGGCACTGAAGCTTTCTTT. The chain has TRBV11-2 and TRBJ1-1; TRBD1 might be the D (6 bases). Trimming cost V 2 bases and J 4 bases, with 14 bases left between them. This CDR3 region has 15 residues. The germline CDR1 and CDR2 sequences are SGHAT and FQNNGV.

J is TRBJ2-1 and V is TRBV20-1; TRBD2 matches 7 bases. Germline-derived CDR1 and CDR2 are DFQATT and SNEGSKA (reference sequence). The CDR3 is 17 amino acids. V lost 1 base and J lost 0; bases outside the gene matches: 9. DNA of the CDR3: TGCAGTGCTAGAGGCGGGACTACCGAGAGCTCCTACAATGAGCAGTTCTTC. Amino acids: CSARGGTTESSYNEQFF.

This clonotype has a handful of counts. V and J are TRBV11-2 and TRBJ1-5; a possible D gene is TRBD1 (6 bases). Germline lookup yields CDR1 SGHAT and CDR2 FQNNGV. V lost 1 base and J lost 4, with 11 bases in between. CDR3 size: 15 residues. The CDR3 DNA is TGTGCCAGCAGCTTAGGTACAAGGGGGAATCAGCCCCAGCATTTT. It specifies CASSLGTRGNQPQHF.

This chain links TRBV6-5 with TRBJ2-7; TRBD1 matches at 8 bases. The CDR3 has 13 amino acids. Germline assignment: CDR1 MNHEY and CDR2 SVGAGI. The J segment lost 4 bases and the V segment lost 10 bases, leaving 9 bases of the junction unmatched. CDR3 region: CATRDRIFYEQYF. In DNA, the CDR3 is TGTGCCACGAGGGACAGGATATTTTACGAGCAGTACTTC.

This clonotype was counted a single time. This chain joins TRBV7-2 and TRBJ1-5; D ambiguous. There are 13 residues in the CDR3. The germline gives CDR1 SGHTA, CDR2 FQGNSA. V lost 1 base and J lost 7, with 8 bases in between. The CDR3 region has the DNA TGTGCCAGCAGCTTAGGGGCCCTCCAGCCCCAGCATTTT. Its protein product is CASSLGALQPQHF.

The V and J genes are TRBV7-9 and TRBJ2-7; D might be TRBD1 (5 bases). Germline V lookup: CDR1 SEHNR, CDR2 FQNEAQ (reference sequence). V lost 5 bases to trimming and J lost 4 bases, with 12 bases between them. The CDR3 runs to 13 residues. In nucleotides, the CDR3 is TGTGCCAGCAGCACATCGACAGAGTACGAGCAGTACTTC. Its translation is CASSTSTEYEQYF.

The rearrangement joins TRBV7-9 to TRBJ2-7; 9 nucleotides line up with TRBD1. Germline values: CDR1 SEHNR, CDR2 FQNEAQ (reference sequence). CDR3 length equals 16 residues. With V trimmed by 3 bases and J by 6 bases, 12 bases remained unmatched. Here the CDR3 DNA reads TGTGCCAGCAGCTTTCCGGGACAGGGTCCTACCTGCGAGCAGTACTTC. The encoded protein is CASSFPGQGPTCEQYF.

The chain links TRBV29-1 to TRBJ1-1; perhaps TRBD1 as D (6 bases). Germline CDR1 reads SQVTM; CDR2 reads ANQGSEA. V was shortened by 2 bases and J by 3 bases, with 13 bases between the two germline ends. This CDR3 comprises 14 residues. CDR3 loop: CSVELRQADTEAFF. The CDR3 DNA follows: TGCAGCGTTGAACTGCGACAGGCCGACACTGAAGCTTTCTTT.

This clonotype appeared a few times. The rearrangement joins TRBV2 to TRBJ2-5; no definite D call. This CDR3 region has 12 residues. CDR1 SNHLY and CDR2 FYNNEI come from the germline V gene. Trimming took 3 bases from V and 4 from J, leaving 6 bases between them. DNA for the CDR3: TGTGCCAGCAGTGATCCCCCAGAGACCCAGTACTTC. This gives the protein CASSDPPETQYF. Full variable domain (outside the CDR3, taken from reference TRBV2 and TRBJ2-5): EPEVTQTPSHQVTQMGQEVILRCVPISNHLYFYWYRQILGQKVEFLVSFYNNEISEKSEIFDDQFSVERPDGSNFTLKIRSTKLEDSAMYFCASSDPPETQYFGPGTRLLVL.

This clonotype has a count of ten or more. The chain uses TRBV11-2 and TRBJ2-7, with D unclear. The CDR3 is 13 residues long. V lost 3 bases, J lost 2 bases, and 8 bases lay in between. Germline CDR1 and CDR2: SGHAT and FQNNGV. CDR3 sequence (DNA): TGTGCCAGCAGCTTGGACCCTACCTACGAGCAGTACTTC. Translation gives CASSLDPTYEQYF.

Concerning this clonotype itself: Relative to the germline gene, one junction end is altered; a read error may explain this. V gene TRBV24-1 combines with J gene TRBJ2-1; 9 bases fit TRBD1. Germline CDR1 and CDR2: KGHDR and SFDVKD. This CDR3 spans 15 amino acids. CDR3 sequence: CVTSDLGQGTNEQFF. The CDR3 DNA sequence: TGTGTCACCAGTGACTTGGGACAGGGAACGAATGAGCAGTTCTTC.

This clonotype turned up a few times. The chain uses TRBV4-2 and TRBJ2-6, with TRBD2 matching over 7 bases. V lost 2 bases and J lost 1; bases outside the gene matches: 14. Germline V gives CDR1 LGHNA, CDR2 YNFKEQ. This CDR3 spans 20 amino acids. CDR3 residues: CASSQPGGGIDLSGANVLTF. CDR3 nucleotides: TGTGCCAGCAGCCAACCTGGGGGAGGGATTGATTTGTCTGGGGCCAACGTCCTGACTTTC.

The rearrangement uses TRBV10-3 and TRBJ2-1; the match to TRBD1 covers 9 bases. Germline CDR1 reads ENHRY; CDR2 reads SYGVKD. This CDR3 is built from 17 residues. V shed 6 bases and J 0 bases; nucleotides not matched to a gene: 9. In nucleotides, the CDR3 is TGTGCCATCAGCCGGACAGGGGAAACCAACTCCTACAATGAGCAGTTCTTC. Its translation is CAISRTGETNSYNEQFF.

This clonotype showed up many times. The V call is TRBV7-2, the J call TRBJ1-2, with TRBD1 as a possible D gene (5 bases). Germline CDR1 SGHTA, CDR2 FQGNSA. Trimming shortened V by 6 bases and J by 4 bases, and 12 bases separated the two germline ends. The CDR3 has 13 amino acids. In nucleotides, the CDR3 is TGTGCCAGCAGTTTTACGGGGGGCTATGGCTACACCTTC. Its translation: CASSFTGGYGYTF.

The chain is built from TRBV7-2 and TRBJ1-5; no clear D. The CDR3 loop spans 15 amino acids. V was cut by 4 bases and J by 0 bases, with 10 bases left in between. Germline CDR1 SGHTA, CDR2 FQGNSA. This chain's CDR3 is CASSWTDGSNQPQHF. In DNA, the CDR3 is TGTGCCAGCAGCTGGACGGACGGTAGCAATCAGCCCCAGCATTTT.

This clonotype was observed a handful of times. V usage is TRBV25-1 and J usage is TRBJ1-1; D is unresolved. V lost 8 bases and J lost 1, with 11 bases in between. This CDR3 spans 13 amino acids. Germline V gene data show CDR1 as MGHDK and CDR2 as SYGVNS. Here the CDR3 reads CASQTPQNTEAFF. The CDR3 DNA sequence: TGTGCCAGCCAGACACCACAGAACACTGAAGCTTTCTTT.

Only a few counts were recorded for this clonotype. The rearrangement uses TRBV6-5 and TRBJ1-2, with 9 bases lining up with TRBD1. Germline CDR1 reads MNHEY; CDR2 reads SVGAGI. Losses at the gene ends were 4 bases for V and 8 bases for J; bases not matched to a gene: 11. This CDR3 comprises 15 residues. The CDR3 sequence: CASSSLDRGDWGYTF. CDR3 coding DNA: TGTGCCAGCAGTTCCCTGGACAGGGGTGATTGGGGCTACACCTTC.

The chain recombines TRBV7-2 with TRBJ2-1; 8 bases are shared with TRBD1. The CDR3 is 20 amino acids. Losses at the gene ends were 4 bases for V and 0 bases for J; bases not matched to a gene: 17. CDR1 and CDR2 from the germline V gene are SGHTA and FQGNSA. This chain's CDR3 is CASSSPRGQAGSYSYNEQFF. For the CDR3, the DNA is TGTGCCAGCAGCTCTCCTAGGGGACAGGCGGGGTCCTACTCCTACAATGAGCAGTTCTTC.

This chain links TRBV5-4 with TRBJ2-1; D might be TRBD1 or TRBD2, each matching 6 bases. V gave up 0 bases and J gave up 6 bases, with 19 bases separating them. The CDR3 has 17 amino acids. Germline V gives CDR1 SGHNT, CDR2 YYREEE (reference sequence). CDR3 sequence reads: CASSLEGGQGHANEQFF. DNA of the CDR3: TGTGCCAGCAGCTTGGAGGGAGGTCAGGGGCATGCCAATGAGCAGTTCTTC. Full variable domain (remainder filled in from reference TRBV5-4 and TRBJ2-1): ETGVTQSPTHLIKTRGQQVTLRCSSQSGHNTVSWYQQALGQGPQFIFQYYREEENGRGNFPPRFSGLQFPNYSSELNVNALELDDSALYLCASSLEGGQGHANEQFFGPGTRLTVL.

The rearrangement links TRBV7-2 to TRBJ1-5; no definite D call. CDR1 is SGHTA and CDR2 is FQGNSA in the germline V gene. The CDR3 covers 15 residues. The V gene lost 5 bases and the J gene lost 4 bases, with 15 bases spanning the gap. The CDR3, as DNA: TGTGCCAGCAGCCCAACAGTGGTCGGGAATCAGCCCCAGCATTTT. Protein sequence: CASSPTVVGNQPQHF. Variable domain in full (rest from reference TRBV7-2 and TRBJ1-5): GAGVSQSPSNKVTEKGKDVELRCDPISGHTALYWYRQSLGQGLEFLIYFQGNSAPDKSGLPSDRFSAERTGGSVSTLTIQRTQQEDSAVYLCASSPTVVGNQPQHFGDGTRLSIL.

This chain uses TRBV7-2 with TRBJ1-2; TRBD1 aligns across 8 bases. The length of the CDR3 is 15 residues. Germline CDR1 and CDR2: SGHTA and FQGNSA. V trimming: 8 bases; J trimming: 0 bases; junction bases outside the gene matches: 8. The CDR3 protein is CASRQGAGTNYGYTF. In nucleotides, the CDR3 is TGTGCCAGCCGCCAGGGGGCGGGGACTAACTATGGCTACACCTTC.

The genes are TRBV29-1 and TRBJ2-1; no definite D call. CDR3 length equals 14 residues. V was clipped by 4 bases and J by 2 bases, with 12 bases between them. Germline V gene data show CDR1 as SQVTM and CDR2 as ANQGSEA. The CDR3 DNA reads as TGCAGCGTTGCCCATCGCCCACCCTACAATGAGCAGTTCTTC. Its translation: CSVAHRPPYNEQFF.

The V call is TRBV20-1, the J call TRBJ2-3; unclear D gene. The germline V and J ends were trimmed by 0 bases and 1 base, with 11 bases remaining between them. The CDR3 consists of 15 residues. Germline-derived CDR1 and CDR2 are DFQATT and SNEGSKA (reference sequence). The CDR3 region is CSARDSDQGTDTQYF. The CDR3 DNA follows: TGCAGTGCTAGAGATTCAGACCAGGGCACAGATACGCAGTATTTT.

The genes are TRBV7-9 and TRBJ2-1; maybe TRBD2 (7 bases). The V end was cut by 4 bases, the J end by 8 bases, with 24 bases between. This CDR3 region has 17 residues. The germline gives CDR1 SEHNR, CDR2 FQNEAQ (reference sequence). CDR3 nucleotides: TGTGCCAGCAGCTCGAAGGGGGGGGTAGACAGATGGGATGAGCAGTTCTTC. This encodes CASSSKGGVDRWDEQFF.

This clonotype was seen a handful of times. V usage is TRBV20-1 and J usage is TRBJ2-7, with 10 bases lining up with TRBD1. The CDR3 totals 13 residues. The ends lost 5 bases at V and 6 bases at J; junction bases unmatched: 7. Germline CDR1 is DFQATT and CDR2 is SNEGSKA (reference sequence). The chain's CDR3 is CSADRDRGFEQYF. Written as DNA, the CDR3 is TGCAGTGCTGACCGGGACAGGGGATTCGAGCAGTACTTC.

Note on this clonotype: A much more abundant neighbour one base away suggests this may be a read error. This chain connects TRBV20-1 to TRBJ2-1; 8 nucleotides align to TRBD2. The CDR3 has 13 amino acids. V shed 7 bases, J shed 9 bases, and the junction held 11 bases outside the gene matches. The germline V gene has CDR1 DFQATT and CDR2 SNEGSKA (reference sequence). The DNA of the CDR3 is TGCAGTGGTTCCAGCGGGAGAATAGGTGAGCAGTTCTTC. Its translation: CSGSSGRIGEQFF.